This entry describes one TCR beta chain. Its specificity is not known. The record originates from a study of T cell responses to AZD1222 COVID-19 vaccine. Study conclusions and caveats: It should be noted that donors were predominantly white British and more often female, and clonal diversity was possibly underestimated. Reportedly, close to half of spike-specific TCRs are directed against unmutated variant regions. The study found Spike-specific TCR breadth and depth rose after two AZD1222 doses.

Method: immunoSEQ multiplex PCR; TCRdb's copy keeps in-frame clones and lacks some. This table has roughly 150,000 clones, 85% to 95% appearing once. The sequence was collected from an adult in good health. This specimen was peripheral blood, taken on day 0 of AZD1222 vaccination.

CDR3 coding DNA: TGTGCCAGCAGTTTTCCCGGACTAGCGGGGGGCACAGATACGCAGTATTTT. Translating it yields CASSFPGLAGGTDTQYF. The chain couples TRBV28 to TRBJ2-3; TRBD2 aligns across 13 bases. The germline gives CDR1 MDHEN, CDR2 SYDVKM. The CDR3 runs 17 residues. V trimming: 3 bases; J trimming: 1 base; junction bases outside the gene matches: 4.